These 17 T cell receptor beta chains share one sample of origin, sequenced in a study of PD-1 blockade in mismatch repair-deficient tumors. TCRdb keeps only in-frame clones here, not all; method: immunoSEQ multiplex PCR. The table records 120,000 or so clones, roughly 86% of them present only once. The sample was peripheral blood, taken 44 weeks after starting pembrolizumab. Every receptor here comes from an adult with mismatch repair-deficient cancer.

The genes are TRBV6-1 and TRBJ2-5; D uncertain. Looked up from germline, CDR1 is MNHNS and CDR2 is SASEGT. The CDR3 covers 14 residues. The germline V and J ends were trimmed by 2 bases and 4 bases, with 11 bases remaining between them. DNA for the CDR3: TGTGCCAGCAGTGAAAGGGCTAGTGGAGAGACCCAGTACTTC. It specifies CASSERASGETQYF.

The chain combines TRBV7-9 with TRBJ2-2; tentative D call: TRBD2 (5 bases). CDR3 length: 15 amino acids. Germline CDR1 and CDR2: SEHNR and FQNEAQ (reference sequence). The V end lost 7 bases, the J end lost 3 bases, and 15 bases lay between the germline ends. The CDR3 DNA follows: TGTGCCAGCACCCGGTTCGGGGTCGACACCGGGGAGCTGTTTTTT. This translates into CASTRFGVDTGELFF. The full variable domain, in which reference TRBV7-9 and TRBJ2-2 provide the parts outside the CDR3, is DTGVSQNPRHKITKRGQNVTFRCDPISEHNRLYWYRQTLGQGPEFLTYFQNEAQLEKSRLLSDRFSAERPKGSFSTLEIQRTEQGDSAMYLCASTRFGVDTGELFFGEGSRLTVL.

This clone was observed a handful of times. The CDR3 spells CASSRTGRITNTEAFF. CDR3 coding DNA: TGTGCCAGCAGCCGTACCGGGCGAATCACGAACACTGAAGCTTTCTTT. The rearrangement joins TRBV7-6 to TRBJ1-1, with D hard to call. Trimming shortened V by 5 bases and J by 1 base, and 17 bases separated the two germline ends. CDR1 and CDR2 from the germline V gene are SGHVS and FNYEAQ. This CDR3 region has 16 residues. The variable domain in full, with the rest retrieved from reference TRBV7-6 and TRBJ1-1, is GAGVSQSPRYKVTKRGQDVALRCDPISGHVSLYWYRQALGQGPEFLTYFNYEAQQDKSGLPNDRFSAERPEGSISTLTIQRTEQRDSAMYRCASSRTGRITNTEAFFGQGTRLTVV.

The chain has TRBV19 and TRBJ1-3; a weak D match, TRBD1 (5 bases). The CDR3 is made up of 15 amino acids. Germline CDR1 LNHDA, CDR2 SQIVND (reference sequence). Trimming stripped 7 bases from V and 3 bases from J, with 16 bases between. The CDR3 protein is CASTGLGGNGNTIYF. The CDR3 bases are TGTGCCAGTACGGGCCTCGGGGGGAATGGAAACACCATATATTTT.

The J gene is TRBJ2-5, the V gene TRBV4-1; 13 bases are a match to TRBD2. V shed 8 bases, J shed 6 bases, and the junction held 6 bases outside the gene matches. Germline V gene lookup returns CDR1 MGHRA and CDR2 YSYEKL. The CDR3 has 14 residues. The CDR3 loop is CASGRLAGGKTQYF. Here the CDR3 DNA reads TGCGCCAGCGGCCGACTAGCGGGAGGAAAGACCCAGTACTTC.

V is TRBV7-5 and J is TRBJ2-3. TRBV7-5 is reported as a pseudogene. This CDR3 region has 10 residues. Here the CDR3 reads CVRDSDTQYF. CDR3 nucleotides: TGTGTCAGAGATTCGGATACGCAGTATTTT.

This clone came up a few times. J is TRBJ1-4 and V is TRBV20-1, with no clear D. Germline V CDR1 and CDR2: DFQATT, SNEGSKA (reference sequence). There are 10 residues in the CDR3. The CDR3 region has the DNA TGCAGCGCCAGTAATGAAAAACTGTTTTTT. Its translation: CSASNEKLFF.

This clone was seen a few times. This chain connects TRBV21-1 to TRBJ2-1; the D call in the table, TRBD2, was not verified against the DNA. TRBV21-1 is described as a pseudogene. The CDR3 is made up of 12 amino acids. Written as DNA, the CDR3 is TGTGCCAGCAGCACTCGTCCGAATGAGCAGTTCTTC. Its translation is CASSTRPNEQFF.

This chain connects TRBV9 to TRBJ2-7, with TRBD1 identical over 9 bases. CDR1 SGDLS and CDR2 YYNGEE come from the germline V gene. This CDR3 comprises 15 residues. The ends lost 0 bases at V and 5 bases at J; junction bases unmatched: 6. This CDR3 is CASSVEGTGRNEQYF. CDR3 DNA sequence: TGTGCCAGCAGCGTAGAAGGGACAGGGCGCAACGAGCAGTACTTC.

This sequence joins TRBV5-4 and TRBJ2-7, with D tentatively TRBD2 (5 bases). The CDR3 runs 14 residues. Germline-derived CDR1 and CDR2 are SGHNT and YYREEE (reference sequence). The V end was cut by 2 bases, the J end by 5 bases, with 14 bases between. CDR3 residues: CASSLEGSRDEQYF. The CDR3 region has the DNA TGTGCCAGCAGCTTAGAGGGTAGTCGAGACGAGCAGTACTTC.

CDR3 nucleotide sequence: TGTGCCAGCAGTGCTCCGACTAGCGGGAGCACCGGGGAGCTGTTTTTT. The encoded protein is CASSAPTSGSTGELFF. The rearrangement joins TRBV2 to TRBJ2-2, with 12 positions matching TRBD2. The CDR3 is 16 residues long. Germline V gene data show CDR1 as SNHLY and CDR2 as FYNNEI. V dropped 4 bases and J dropped 4; count of bases not matched to a gene: 4.

The chain is built from TRBV4-3 and TRBJ2-6; 8 bases fit TRBD2. Germline CDR1 is LGHNA and CDR2 is YSLEER. The V gene end was trimmed by 4 bases and the J gene end by 3 bases; junction bases not matched to a gene: 17. This CDR3 comprises 20 residues. In DNA form, the CDR3 reads TGCGCCAGCAGCCGAAGAGCTAAGGGTATGGCGGGAGGTGGGGCCAACGTCCTGACTTTC. This translates into CASSRRAKGMAGGGANVLTF.

The gene calls are TRBV10-3 and TRBJ1-3; D gene uncertain. This CDR3 is 12 amino acids long. The V end lost 10 bases, the J end lost 4 bases, and 11 bases lay between the germline ends. Looked up from germline, CDR1 is ENHRY and CDR2 is SYGVKD. The CDR3 coding sequence is TGTGCCACCCAACGGGGAGGAAACACCATATATTTT. This translates into CATQRGGNTIYF.

The V call is TRBV11-2, the J call TRBJ2-5; D is possibly TRBD2 (5 bases). The CDR3 runs to 15 residues. The V gene lost 5 bases and the J gene lost 2 bases, with 15 bases spanning the gap. CDR1 and CDR2 from the germline V gene are SGHAT and FQNNGV. CDR3 coding DNA: TGTGCCAGCAGCGCCTTGGCGGGCCTGCAAGAGACCCAGTACTTC. Amino acid sequence: CASSALAGLQETQYF.

V usage is TRBV6-1 and J usage is TRBJ1-4; D is undetermined. This CDR3 contains 16 residues. CDR1 and CDR2 (germline): MNHNS, SASEGT. With 0 bases removed from V and 0 bases from J, the gap between germline ends came to 8 bases. The CDR3 DNA follows: TGTGCCAGCAGTGAAGCGCTGACTGCAACTAATGAAAAACTGTTTTTT. It codes for CASSEALTATNEKLFF.

The genes are TRBV5-4 and TRBJ2-7, with a tentative D call TRBD1 (6 bases). V was cut by 0 bases and J by 5 bases, with 9 bases left in between. The CDR3 runs to 13 residues. Germline assignment: CDR1 SGHNT and CDR2 YYREEE (reference sequence). The CDR3 is CASSLDRVHEQYF. In nucleotides, the CDR3 is TGTGCCAGCAGCTTGGACAGGGTCCACGAGCAGTACTTC.

This clone came up once. This chain uses TRBV27 with TRBJ2-5; TRBD2 agrees at 11 bases. Germline CDR1 and CDR2: MNHEY and SMNVEV (reference sequence). Trimming took 5 bases from V and 0 from J; bases not matched to a gene: 2. The length of the CDR3 is 15 residues. CDR3 sequence (DNA): TGTGCCAGCAGTGCGACTAGCGGGGACCAAGAGACCCAGTACTTC. It codes for CASSATSGDQETQYF.